A single sample gave rise to the 6 T cell receptor beta chains below, sequenced in a study of blood T cell repertoires in COVID-19. Method: immunoSEQ multiplex PCR; TCRdb's copy keeps in-frame clones and lacks some. The sample carries roughly 250,000 clones, 80% to 90% recorded once. The sample consisted of peripheral blood. The receptor set was obtained from a man aged 40-55 years with acute or convalescent COVID-19.

V and J are TRBV13 and TRBJ2-3; 7 bases align to TRBD2. With V trimmed by 5 bases and J by 4 bases, 9 bases remained unmatched. The CDR3 length is 15 residues. Looked up from germline, CDR1 is PRHDT and CDR2 is FYEKMQ (reference sequence). CDR3 bases: TGTGCCAGCAGCCATGCGACGGGGGGACCAGATACGCAGTATTTT. This codes for CASSHATGGPDTQYF.

The V and J genes are TRBV30 and TRBJ2-2; D possibly corresponds to TRBD1 (6 bases). V was cut by 2 bases and J by 4 bases, with 8 bases left in between. The CDR3 is 13 residues long. The germline V gene encodes CDR1 GTSNPN and CDR2 SVGIG (reference sequence). The CDR3 sequence is CAWSQGLTGELFF. The CDR3 DNA is TGTGCCTGGAGTCAGGGGCTCACCGGGGAGCTGTTTTTT.

The gene calls are TRBV5-4 and TRBJ1-1; unclear D gene. Trimming cost V 10 bases and J 5 bases, with 12 bases left between them. The CDR3 length is 11 residues. Per the germline V gene, CDR1 is SGHNT and CDR2 is YYREEE (reference sequence). The CDR3 region is CAATGGTEAFF. The CDR3 nucleotides are TGTGCCGCAACGGGAGGGACTGAAGCTTTCTTT.

The V call is TRBV9, the J call TRBJ1-3; a weak D match, TRBD1 (5 bases). CDR3 length: 18 amino acids. V was pared by 4 bases and J by 3 bases, with 23 bases between. Germline V gene sequence: CDR1 SGDLS, CDR2 YYNGEE. The CDR3 DNA reads TGTGCCAGCAGCCCTAAGGGGAACGGTGGAGGGTTTGGAAACACCATATATTTT. Translated, it gives CASSPKGNGGGFGNTIYF.

This chain's CDR3 is CASSYSVSDSTDTQYF. The DNA for the CDR3 is TGTGCCAGCAGTTACTCGGTTTCAGATAGCACAGATACGCAGTATTTT. The V call is TRBV6-5, the J call TRBJ2-3; D not certain. The V end lost 0 bases, the J end lost 0 bases, and 10 bases lay between the germline ends. The CDR3 extends over 16 amino acids. CDR1 MNHEY and CDR2 SVGAGI come from the germline V gene.

V and J are TRBV6-6 and TRBJ1-2; D perhaps matches TRBD1 (6 bases). Trimming left V 6 bases short and J 2 bases short, with 10 bases between. Per the germline V gene, CDR1 is MNHNY and CDR2 is SVGAGI (reference sequence). This CDR3 contains 13 residues. The CDR3 protein is CASSPGQNYGYTF. CDR3 nucleotide sequence: TGTGCCAGCAGCCCTGGACAGAACTATGGCTACACCTTC.